One sample yielded the 14 T cell receptor beta chains listed below, sequenced in a study of blood T cell repertoires in COVID-19. Using immunoSEQ multiplex PCR, the repertoire was profiled, and TCRdb retains in-frame clones only, with some absent. The top ten clones hold 4% of a sample with about 140,000 clones, about four fifths of them seen once. Sequencing was carried out using peripheral blood. These receptor sequences come from a woman aged 60 to 75 with acute or convalescent COVID-19.

The chain uses TRBV6-1 and TRBJ2-1, with 9 bases aligning to TRBD2. CDR1 is MNHNS and CDR2 is SASEGT in the germline V gene. The V and J ends lost 0 bases and 7 bases, in that order; junction bases with no gene match: 7. This CDR3 is built from 16 residues. The chain's CDR3 is CASSEALSGSGNEQFF. As DNA, the CDR3 is TGTGCCAGCAGTGAAGCGCTTAGCGGGAGCGGGAATGAGCAGTTCTTC.

The rearrangement uses TRBV18 and TRBJ1-5; 10 positions agree with TRBD1. CDR1 is KGHSH and CDR2 is LQKENI in the germline V gene. V was clipped by 5 bases and J by 5 bases; unmatched bases: 3. This CDR3 contains 14 residues. CDR3 DNA sequence: TGTGCCAGCTCAGCCGGGACAGGGGATCAGCCCCAGCATTTT. As protein: CASSAGTGDQPQHF.

This clone occurred once. The chain joins TRBV10-1 to TRBJ2-7; 8 bases are a match to TRBD1. The germline CDR1 and CDR2 sequences are WNHNN and SYGVQD (reference sequence). With V trimmed by 3 bases and J by 6 bases, 13 bases remained unmatched. The CDR3 totals 16 residues. CDR3 DNA: TGCGCCAGCAGTGATGCCCGGACAGGGTTCGGGACCGAGCAGTACTTC. Translating gives CASSDARTGFGTEQYF.

This clone turned up a few times. J is TRBJ2-1 and V is TRBV4-2; TRBD2 matches 13 bases. The V gene's germline CDR1 is LGHNA and CDR2 YNFKEQ. This CDR3 comprises 19 residues. The J segment lost 0 bases and the V segment lost 3 bases, leaving 8 bases of the junction unmatched. CDR3 protein: CASSHPTSGRTSSYNEQFF. The CDR3 nucleotides are TGTGCCAGCAGCCACCCGACTAGCGGGAGGACGAGCTCCTACAATGAGCAGTTCTTC.

V and J are TRBV10-3 and TRBJ2-3; possibly TRBD2 for D (5 bases). Germline V gene lookup returns CDR1 ENHRY and CDR2 SYGVKD. The V and J ends lost 3 bases and 2 bases respectively, with 9 bases between them. The CDR3 is 14 residues long. The CDR3 coding sequence is TGTGCCATCAGTGACCTAGCTGACACAGATACGCAGTATTTT. Translated: CAISDLADTDTQYF.

There are many counts of this clone. The V and J genes are TRBV9 and TRBJ1-4; no clear D. The CDR3 totals 15 residues. Germline CDR1 is SGDLS and CDR2 is YYNGEE. V was clipped by 0 bases and J by 8 bases, with 14 bases between them. In DNA form, the CDR3 reads TGTGCCAGCAGCGTAGCTGTGGGAGAGGGAGAAAAACTGTTTTTT. Amino acids: CASSVAVGEGEKLFF.

The chain employs TRBV13 and TRBJ2-1, with 7 bases that match TRBD1. V was pared by 0 bases and J by 5 bases, with 10 bases of the junction left unmatched. CDR1 is PRHDT, CDR2 FYEKMQ, per germline (reference sequence). CDR3 length: 17 amino acids. CDR3 coding DNA: TGTGCCAGCAGCTTAGGGGGACCGGGACAGAGTAACAATGAGCAGTTCTTC. It encodes CASSLGGPGQSNNEQFF.

The V gene is TRBV18, the J gene TRBJ1-1; D is uncertain. Germline assignment: CDR1 KGHSH and CDR2 LQKENI. This CDR3 has 15 amino acids. Trimming pared 0 bases from V and 0 bases from J, leaving 8 bases between. The CDR3 bases are TGTGCCAGCTCACCACCGGGCAGAATGAACACTGAAGCTTTCTTT. Amino acid sequence: CASSPPGRMNTEAFF.

The chain combines TRBV5-1 with TRBJ2-7; no clear D gene. V lost 1 base, J lost 3 bases, and 17 bases lay in between. Germline CDR1 is SGHRS and CDR2 is YFSETQ. The CDR3 is 16 residues long. CDR3 sequence (DNA): TGCGCCAGCAGCTTGTCTACCCCCGCTTCGGGCTACGAGCAGTACTTC. Translation: CASSLSTPASGYEQYF.

The chain uses TRBV6-5 and TRBJ2-2, with TRBD2 as a possible D gene (6 bases). Germline CDR1 MNHEY, CDR2 SVGAGI. This CDR3 is built from 15 residues. Deletions cut 6 bases from V and 1 base from J, with 12 bases between. CDR3 sequence reads: CASRRHGRNTGELFF. The CDR3 nucleotides are TGTGCCAGCAGACGCCACGGGAGGAACACCGGGGAGCTGTTTTTT.

This chain uses TRBV9 with TRBJ2-3, with D perhaps matching TRBD2 (6 bases). V gave up 7 bases and J gave up 2 bases, with 23 bases separating them. The CDR3 is 17 amino acids. Germline CDR1 is SGDLS and CDR2 is YYNGEE. CDR3 loop: CASHRSGFNEITDTQYF. The CDR3 DNA sequence: TGTGCCAGCCACCGTAGCGGATTCAACGAAATCACAGATACGCAGTATTTT.

The chain recombines TRBV7-2 with TRBJ1-1; D unclear. This CDR3 is 15 amino acids long. V was pared by 4 bases and J by 1 base, with 13 bases between. From germline, CDR1 is SGHTA and CDR2 FQGNSA. CDR3 nucleotide sequence: TGTGCCAGCAGCTCCCCGGGGAGCCAGAACACTGAAGCTTTCTTT. Encoded protein: CASSSPGSQNTEAFF.

The chain combines TRBV14 with TRBJ1-1; no clear D gene. Germline lookup yields CDR1 SGHDN and CDR2 FVKESK. The CDR3 runs to 13 residues. Trimming pared 6 bases from V and 0 bases from J, leaving 8 bases between. CDR3 in amino acids: CASSASMNTEAFF. CDR3 coding DNA: TGTGCCAGCAGTGCCAGTATGAACACTGAAGCTTTCTTT.

This rearrangement joins TRBV6-6 to TRBJ2-1; tentatively, D is TRBD1 (6 bases). The length of the CDR3 is 14 residues. Deletions cut 7 bases from V and 0 bases from J, with 10 bases between. Germline-derived CDR1 and CDR2 are MNHNY and SVGAGI (reference sequence). The CDR3 coding sequence is TGTGCCAGCAAGACAGGTAGCTCCTACAATGAGCAGTTCTTC. Translating it yields CASKTGSSYNEQFF.